This TCR beta chain stems from a study of cytomegalovirus exposure and HLA in healthy donors. Trimming took 4 bases from V and 1 from J, leaving 10 bases between them. Germline V gene data show CDR1 as LNHDA and CDR2 as SQIVND (reference sequence). The CDR3 runs 14 residues. The PCR ran on 60 Vbeta and 13 Jbeta primers. Sequenced by immunoSEQ multiplex PCR; TCRdb stores in-frame clones only, minus some. The profile shows around 140,000 clones, roughly 79% of them singletons. The sequenced sample consisted of PBMCs. The clonotype was recovered from a man between 25 and 39 years old in good health and CMV-seropositive. This chain uses TRBV19 with TRBJ1-2; possible D gene TRBD1, 6 bases. The CDR3: CASSTPGHNYGYTF. CDR3 sequence (DNA): TGTGCCAGTAGTACCCCGGGACATAACTATGGCTACACCTTC.